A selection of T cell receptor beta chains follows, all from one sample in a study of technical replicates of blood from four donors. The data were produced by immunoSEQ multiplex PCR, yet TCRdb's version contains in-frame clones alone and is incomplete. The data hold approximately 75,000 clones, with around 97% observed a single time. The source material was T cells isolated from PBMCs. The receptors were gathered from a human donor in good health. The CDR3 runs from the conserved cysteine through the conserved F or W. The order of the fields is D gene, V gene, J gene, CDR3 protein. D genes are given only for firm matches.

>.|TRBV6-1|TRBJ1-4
CASSSQGEGEKLFF
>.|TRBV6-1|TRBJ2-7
CASSEVSLTGSYEQYF
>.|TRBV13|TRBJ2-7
CASSLGPVLGSYEQYF
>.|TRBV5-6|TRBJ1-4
CASSLVSTNEKLFF
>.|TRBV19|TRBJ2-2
CASSQHLTGELFF
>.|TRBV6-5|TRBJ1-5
CASSYDINQPQHF
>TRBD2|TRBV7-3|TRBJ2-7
CASSLAGSYEQYF
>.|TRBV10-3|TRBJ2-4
CAISDPAGQANIQYF
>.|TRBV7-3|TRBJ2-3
CASSFGGMQYF
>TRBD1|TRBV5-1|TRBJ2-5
CASRGQGFSENQETQYF
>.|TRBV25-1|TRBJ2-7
CASSASEYYEQYF
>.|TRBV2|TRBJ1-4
CASSEQFSSEKLFF
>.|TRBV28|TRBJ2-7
CASSFGGPNSYEQYF
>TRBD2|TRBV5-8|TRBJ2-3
CASSLGLAASTDTQYF
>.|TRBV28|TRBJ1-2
CASTISGGRSGYTF
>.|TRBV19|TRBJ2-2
CASTIIGGYTGELFF
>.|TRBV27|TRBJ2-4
CASSPDRTKNIQYF
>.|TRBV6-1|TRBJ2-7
CASTRAGSSYEQYF
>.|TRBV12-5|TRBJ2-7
CASGLPRGYNYEQYF
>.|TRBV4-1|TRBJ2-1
CASSQYLGGAYNEQFF
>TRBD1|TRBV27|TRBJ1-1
CASSLQGAGTEAFF